A single sample gave rise to the 26 T cell receptor beta chains below, sequenced in a study of graft-versus-host responses after intestinal transplantation. Profiled with immunoSEQ multiplex PCR; TCRdb holds only in-frame clones, not every one. The sample includes under 20,000 clones, about 33% of them seen just once. Sequenced material: alloreactive CD4+ T cells from a mixed lymphocyte reaction culture, taken before intestinal transplant. Subset of the sample: CFSE-low proliferating T cells sorted from roughly 6-day pre-transplant mixed lymphocyte reaction (GvH or HvG direction). The receptors come from a human patient who received an intestinal transplant.

This clone was picked up a small number of times. The chain employs TRBV6-4 and TRBJ2-3, with 8 positions matching TRBD2. After removal of 5 bases from V and 2 bases from J, the junction contained 3 bases not matched to a gene. CDR3 length equals 14 residues. Germline V CDR1 and CDR2: MRHNA, SNTAGT. This chain's CDR3 is CASSPAGATDTQYF. The CDR3 DNA reads TGTGCCAGCAGTCCAGCGGGAGCCACAGATACGCAGTATTTT.

This clone was picked up a small number of times. The chain has TRBV19 and TRBJ1-5, with 9 positions matching TRBD1. The CDR3 has 13 residues. Trimming cost V 11 bases and J 6 bases; bases outside gene matches: 8. Germline V CDR1 and CDR2: LNHDA, SQIVND (reference sequence). The CDR3 DNA follows: TGTGCCGGGTGGGGACAGGGTATTCAGCCCCAGCATTTT. Translation gives CAGWGQGIQPQHF.

J is TRBJ2-3 and V is TRBV10-2; no clear D gene. The CDR3 length is 15 residues. The V gene lost 5 bases and the J gene lost 2 bases, with 14 bases spanning the gap. Germline V lookup: CDR1 WSHSY, CDR2 SAAADI. CDR3 sequence (DNA): TGCGCCAGCAGTCGGGCCCAGGCGGTCACAGATACGCAGTATTTT. It translates to CASSRAQAVTDTQYF.

This chain uses TRBV5-1 with TRBJ2-5; D not certain. Germline assignment: CDR1 SGHRS and CDR2 YFSETQ. V lost 3 bases to trimming and J lost 4 bases, with 13 bases between them. The CDR3 totals 14 residues. The CDR3 region is CASSYLPQPETQYF. The CDR3, as DNA: TGCGCCAGCAGCTACCTCCCCCAGCCAGAGACCCAGTACTTC.

V and J are TRBV7-9 and TRBJ1-2, with 7 bases matching TRBD1. This CDR3 has 15 residues. V dropped 0 bases and J dropped 8; count of bases not matched to a gene: 9. Germline CDR1 SEHNR, CDR2 FQNEAQ (reference sequence). CDR3 residues: CASSLALMTGIGYTF. As DNA, the CDR3 is TGTGCCAGCAGCTTAGCGCTCATGACAGGGATAGGCTACACCTTC.

Notes on this clone: A much larger clone differs from this one at a single base, so this may be a read error. The chain uses TRBV4-1 and TRBJ2-1; D remains unclear. Trimming pared 0 bases from V and 6 bases from J, leaving 18 bases between. Germline CDR1 is MGHRA and CDR2 is YSYEKL. CDR3 length: 17 amino acids. CDR3 nucleotide sequence: TGCGCCAGCAGCCAAGACCTGGCGGCTGGGCCCCTCAATGAGCAGTTCTTC. Translation gives CASSQDLAAGPLNEQFF.

V usage is TRBV4-2 and J usage is TRBJ2-5, with TRBD2 matching 7 bases. CDR3 length: 13 amino acids. V gave up 6 bases and J gave up 5 bases; unmatched junction bases: 6. The germline gives CDR1 LGHNA, CDR2 YNFKEQ. DNA of the CDR3: TGTGCCAGCAGGCCAACGGGAGGTGAGACCCAGTACTTC. Residues: CASRPTGGETQYF.

The V call is TRBV19, the J call TRBJ2-1; 8 bases are a match to TRBD2. J was trimmed by 5 bases and V by 5 bases; bases with no gene match: 11. Germline CDR1 and CDR2: LNHDA and SQIVND (reference sequence). The CDR3 is made up of 16 amino acids. The CDR3 coding sequence is TGTGCCAGTAGTCCTATCAGCGGGAGTTTAAACAATGAGCAGTTCTTC. This encodes CASSPISGSLNNEQFF.

This clone occurred once. The chain carries TRBV7-9 and TRBJ2-5; 7 positions match TRBD2. Germline CDR1 is SEHNR and CDR2 is FQNEAQ (reference sequence). The J segment lost 5 bases and the V segment lost 2 bases, leaving 2 bases of the junction unmatched. The CDR3 is 13 residues long. The CDR3 region is CASSLNGGETQYF. Written as DNA, the CDR3 is TGTGCCAGCAGCTTAAACGGGGGGGAGACCCAGTACTTC.

This clone was seen a handful of times. This sequence joins TRBV5-4 and TRBJ1-6, with TRBD1 as a possible D gene (5 bases). Germline V gene lookup returns CDR1 SGHNT and CDR2 YYREEE (reference sequence). Deletions cut 0 bases from V and 2 bases from J, with 12 bases between. The CDR3 is made up of 17 amino acids. The CDR3, as DNA: TGTGCCAGCAGCTTGGCCCCCGGCAGGGCCTATAATTCACCCCTCCACTTT. This gives the protein CASSLAPGRAYNSPLHF.

CDR3: CASSIEDRGWYNEQFF. The CDR3 bases are TGTGCCAGTAGTATAGAGGACAGGGGTTGGTACAATGAGCAGTTCTTC. The chain employs TRBV19 and TRBJ2-1; TRBD1 aligns across 9 bases. Germline CDR1 LNHDA, CDR2 SQIVND (reference sequence). V dropped 0 bases and J dropped 4; count of bases not matched to a gene: 4. The CDR3 has 16 residues.

This clone is labeled as medium-sized (0.01 to 0.1%). This rearrangement joins TRBV6-5 to TRBJ1-3, with D hard to call. CDR3 length equals 11 residues. Germline V gene lookup returns CDR1 MNHEY and CDR2 SVGAGI. The V end lost 8 bases, the J end lost 4 bases, and 6 bases lay between the germline ends. The CDR3 is CASGWGNTIYF. The CDR3 bases are TGTGCCAGCGGTTGGGGAAACACCATATATTTT.

By sample share, this clone is medium-sized. The genes are TRBV6-1 and TRBJ1-2; TRBD1 is a possible D gene (5 bases). The germline gives CDR1 MNHNS, CDR2 SASEGT. This CDR3 is 15 amino acids long. V dropped 6 bases and J dropped 0 bases, with 14 bases sitting between them. DNA for the CDR3: TGTGCCAGCAGACCGAACAGGACTCCTAACTATGGCTACACCTTC. Translated, it gives CASRPNRTPNYGYTF.

CDR3 sequence: CATSSGSRTLGQYF. The CDR3 nucleotides read TGTGCCACTTCTAGCGGGAGTCGCACCCTCGGGCAGTACTTC. The chain combines TRBV28 with TRBJ2-7; 10 bases match TRBD2. This CDR3 has 14 amino acids. With 10 bases clipped from V and 9 bases from J, the junction kept 15 bases outside the gene matches. The germline CDR1 and CDR2 sequences are MDHEN and SYDVKM.

This clone was observed a few times. The chain joins TRBV2 to TRBJ1-5, with 8 bases lining up with TRBD1. Trimming took 8 bases from V and 3 from J; bases not matched to a gene: 9. The CDR3 is 15 amino acids. Germline V gives CDR1 SNHLY, CDR2 FYNNEI. CDR3 amino acids: CASGRTGLTNQPQHF. Written as DNA, the CDR3 is TGTGCCAGCGGAAGGACAGGGCTCACCAATCAGCCCCAGCATTTT.

This clone showed up just a few times. This sequence joins TRBV7-3 and TRBJ1-6; TRBD1 agrees at 9 bases. Germline CDR1 is SGHTA and CDR2 is FQGTGA. The CDR3 length is 17 residues. With V trimmed by 5 bases and J by 7 bases, 12 bases remained unmatched. The CDR3 DNA sequence: TGTGCCAGCAGCAAACCCGGGACAGGGACCAAAAATTCACCCCTCCACTTT. Protein product: CASSKPGTGTKNSPLHF.

The chain is built from TRBV6-1 and TRBJ1-1; 11 nucleotides agree with TRBD1. From germline, CDR1 is MNHNS and CDR2 SASEGT. After removal of 4 bases from V and 3 bases from J, the junction contained 4 bases not matched to a gene. The CDR3 runs to 15 residues. CDR3 sequence reads: CASSAGTGGDTEAFF. For the CDR3, the DNA is TGTGCCAGCAGTGCGGGGACAGGGGGTGACACTGAAGCTTTCTTT.

This clone is medium-sized (0.01 to 0.1%) within its sample. V and J are TRBV13 and TRBJ2-3, with 7 nucleotides matching TRBD2. This CDR3 is 14 amino acids long. J gave up 0 bases and V 3 bases, and 0 bases lay outside the gene matches. Germline V CDR1 and CDR2: PRHDT, FYEKMQ (reference sequence). The CDR3 coding sequence is TGTGCCAGCAGCTTTAGCGGGAGCACAGATACGCAGTATTTT. Translated, it gives CASSFSGSTDTQYF.

This clone appeared a few times. The chain uses TRBV6-5 and TRBJ1-6, with a tentative D call TRBD1 (5 bases). CDR1 and CDR2 from the germline V gene are MNHEY and SVGAGI. Trimming removed 4 bases from V and 10 bases from J, with 14 bases in between. CDR3 length equals 14 residues. The CDR3 here is CASSSTGQYSPLHF. CDR3 in DNA: TGTGCCAGCAGTTCCACCGGACAATACTCACCCCTCCACTTT.

The chain links TRBV7-2 to TRBJ2-5; 9 nucleotides line up with TRBD2. J lost 11 bases, V lost 4 bases, and 5 bases had no gene match. There are 12 residues in the CDR3. Germline V gives CDR1 SGHTA, CDR2 FQGNSA. The CDR3 nucleotides are TGTGCCAGCAGCTATAGCGGGAGCAATCAGTACTTC. Protein product: CASSYSGSNQYF.

V and J are TRBV11-2 and TRBJ1-5; 9 bases align to TRBD1. The CDR3 runs 13 residues. The V segment lost 3 bases and the J segment 6 bases; nucleotides outside the gene matches: 0. Per germline, CDR1 SGHAT and CDR2 FQNNGV. CDR3 coding DNA: TGTGCCAGCAGCTTGGACAGGGGTCAGCCCCAGCATTTT. The encoded protein is CASSLDRGQPQHF.

Relative to its sample, this clone is medium-sized. J is TRBJ1-1 and V is TRBV5-1; 7 bases agree with TRBD1. CDR3 length: 14 residues. Trimming removed 2 bases from V and 3 bases from J; junction bases left unmatched: 4. In germline, CDR1 is SGHRS, CDR2 YFSETQ. CDR3 residues: CASSLAGGDTEAFF. The CDR3 region has the DNA TGCGCCAGCAGCTTAGCAGGGGGGGACACTGAAGCTTTCTTT. Combining the CDR3 with reference TRBV5-1 and TRBJ1-1 gives the whole variable domain KAGVTQTPRYLIKTRGQQVTLSCSPISGHRSVSWYQQTPGQGLQFLFEYFSETQRNKGNFPGRFSGRQFSNSRSEMNVSTLELGDSALYLCASSLAGGDTEAFFGQGTRLTVV.

In this sample, this clone turned up a few times. The genes are TRBV11-2 and TRBJ2-3, with D tentatively TRBD2 (6 bases). CDR3 length: 14 amino acids. Trimming shortened V by 5 bases and J by 0 bases, and 9 bases separated the two germline ends. Germline CDR1 reads SGHAT; CDR2 reads FQNNGV. The CDR3 region has the DNA TGTGCCAGCAGCACCGGGACTAGCACAGATACGCAGTATTTT. Translated, it gives CASSTGTSTDTQYF. Filled out from reference TRBV11-2 and TRBJ2-3, the complete variable domain reads EAGVAQSPRYKIIEKRQSVAFWCNPISGHATLYWYQQILGQGPKLLIQFQNNGVVDDSQLPKDRFSAERLKGVDSTLKIQPAKLEDSAVYLCASSTGTSTDTQYFGPGTRLTVL.

This clone occurred a few times. This chain connects TRBV5-5 to TRBJ2-1; TRBD2 aligns across 8 bases. The CDR3 covers 15 residues. J was trimmed by 4 bases and V by 4 bases; bases with no gene match: 7. Germline CDR1 and CDR2: SGHKS and YYEKEE (reference sequence). The CDR3 loop reads CASSPLAGGYNEQFF. CDR3 DNA: TGTGCCAGCAGCCCGCTTGCGGGGGGTTACAATGAGCAGTTCTTC.

J is TRBJ1-2 and V is TRBV10-2; D unresolved. From germline, CDR1 is WSHSY and CDR2 SAAADI. V gave up 8 bases and J gave up 0 bases, with 13 bases separating them. CDR3 length: 14 amino acids. This CDR3 reads CASSVSAPNYGYTF. CDR3 DNA sequence: TGCGCCAGCTCCGTTTCAGCCCCTAACTATGGCTACACCTTC.

This clone showed up just once. This chain uses TRBV5-1 with TRBJ1-5, with a tentative D call TRBD1 (5 bases). The length of the CDR3 is 15 residues. V was pared by 1 base and J by 1 base, with 9 bases between. Germline assignment: CDR1 SGHRS and CDR2 YFSETQ. This CDR3 is CASSLLGESNQPQHF. The CDR3 DNA is TGCGCCAGCAGCTTGCTGGGGGAGAGCAATCAGCCCCAGCATTTT.